This T cell receptor (beta chain) was sequenced for a study of CD8 T cells in Susac syndrome. Study information: There were Susac syndrome patients who were therapy-naive at blood draw, others on corticosteroids, and others on intravenous immunoglobulin alone.

A quantity of about 0.45 to 1 ug RNA underwent reverse transcription using random hexamers. Coverage of TCR beta CDR3 amplification by immunoSEQ multiplex PCR extended to 54 Vbeta and 13 Jbeta. A single record per CDR3 protein comes from TCRdb applying MiXCR to the immunoSEQ multiplex PCR reads. The sample records around 200,000 distinct CDR3 sequences, around 94% being singletons. Sequencing of TCR beta, carried out with a high-throughput approach, was applied to CD8+ and CD4+ T cells from the blood. Germline V gene data show CDR1 as LNHNV and CDR2 as YYDKDF (reference sequence). This CDR3 is built from 17 residues. Losses at the gene ends were 2 bases for V and 0 bases for J; bases not matched to a gene: 9.

Sequenced: CD4+ T cells from PBMCs. The chain links TRBV15 to TRBJ1-2; 7 nucleotides align to TRBD1. The TCR originated in a human donor with Susac syndrome. The CDR3 DNA sequence: TGTGCCACCAGCAGAACCCCGACAGGGATGACTAACTATGGCTACACCTTC. This translates into CATSRTPTGMTNYGYTF.